The TCR beta chain described here comes from a study of blood T cell repertoires in COVID-19. Background on the study: Sites across the United States, Italy and Spain contributed samples from acute and convalescent COVID-19. T cells, B-cell-depleted T cells, or PBMCs supplied cDNA or gDNA.

Measured with immunoSEQ multiplex PCR; TCRdb has only the in-frame clones, and not every one. Counted here are 350,000 to 450,000 clones, approximately 91% occurring once; the ten biggest clones make up roughly 1.4%. V shed 4 bases, J shed 3 bases, and the junction held 11 bases outside the gene matches. The CDR3 covers 18 residues. Germline-derived CDR1 and CDR2 are LGHDT and YNNKEL (reference sequence). The clonotype was recovered from a woman aged 40 to 49 with COVID-19, enrolled during active disease. The V call is TRBV3-1 (or the pseudogene TRBV3-2), the J call TRBJ2-6; 8 nucleotides line up with TRBD2. Sequencing was done on a sample of peripheral blood. The CDR3 region has the DNA TGTGCCAGCAGCCTAAGGAACGGGAGGGTCGTTGGGGCCAACGTCCTGACTTTC. Translation: CASSLRNGRVVGANVLTF.